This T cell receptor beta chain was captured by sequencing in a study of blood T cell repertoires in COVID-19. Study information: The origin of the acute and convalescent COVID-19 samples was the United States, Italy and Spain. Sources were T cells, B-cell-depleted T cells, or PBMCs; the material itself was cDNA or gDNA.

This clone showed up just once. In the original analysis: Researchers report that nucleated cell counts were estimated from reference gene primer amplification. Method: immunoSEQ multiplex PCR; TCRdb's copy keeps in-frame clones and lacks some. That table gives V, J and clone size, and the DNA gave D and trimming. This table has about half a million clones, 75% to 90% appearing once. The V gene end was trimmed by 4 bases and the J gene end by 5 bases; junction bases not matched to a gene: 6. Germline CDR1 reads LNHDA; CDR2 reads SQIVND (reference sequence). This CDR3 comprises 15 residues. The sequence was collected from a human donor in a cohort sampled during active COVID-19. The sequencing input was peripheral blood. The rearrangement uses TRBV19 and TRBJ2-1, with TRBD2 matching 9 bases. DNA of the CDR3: TGTGCCAGTAGTAATCTAGCGGGACGGAACAATGAGCAGTTCTTC. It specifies CASSNLAGRNNEQFF.